These 18 T cell receptor beta chains were all obtained from the same sample, sequenced in a study of blood T cell repertoires in COVID-19. TCRdb keeps only in-frame clones here, not all; method: immunoSEQ multiplex PCR. The sample carries roughly 50,000 clones, approximately 90% recorded once. Sequencing input: peripheral blood. The receptor set was obtained from a woman aged 40-49 years with active COVID-19.

J is TRBJ2-3 and V is TRBV3-1 (or the pseudogene TRBV3-2); D unresolved. CDR3 size: 12 residues. Between the trimmed V and J ends, which lost 1 base and 3 bases, there was a span of 2 bases. The V gene's germline CDR1 is LGHDT and CDR2 YNNKEL (reference sequence). CDR3 sequence (DNA): TGTGCCAGCAGCCAAGCAACAGATACGCAGTATTTT. As protein: CASSQATDTQYF.

The rearrangement joins TRBV7-8 to TRBJ2-4, with 7 bases identical to TRBD1. Germline trimming cut 1 base from V and 9 bases from J; bases unmatched to any gene: 9. The CDR3 extends over 15 amino acids. Germline loops: CDR1 SGHVS, CDR2 FQNEAQ. The DNA for the CDR3 is TGTGCCAGCAGCTTAGACCCGACAGGGTCCGCCATTCAGTACTTC. Translated: CASSLDPTGSAIQYF.

The CDR3 DNA sequence: TGCGCCAGCAGCTCTTACTACACAGATACGCAGTATTTT. This codes for CASSSYYTDTQYF. The chain recombines TRBV5-1 with TRBJ2-3; D gene unclear. CDR1 and CDR2 (germline): SGHRS, YFSETQ. With 3 bases removed from V and 2 bases from J, the gap between germline ends came to 7 bases. The CDR3 length is 13 residues.

The gene calls are TRBV7-3 and TRBJ1-4; TRBD1 might be the D (6 bases). CDR1 and CDR2 from the germline V gene are SGHTA and FQGTGA. Trimming stripped 5 bases from V and 3 bases from J, with 13 bases between. The CDR3 consists of 15 residues. The CDR3 protein is CASSPTGSSNEKLFF. CDR3 nucleotides: TGTGCCAGCAGCCCAACAGGGTCGTCTAATGAAAAACTGTTTTTT.

The chain carries TRBV5-1 and TRBJ2-7; TRBD1 matches at 8 bases. The CDR3 consists of 15 residues. The ends lost 4 bases at V and 2 bases at J; junction bases unmatched: 8. From germline, CDR1 is SGHRS and CDR2 YFSETQ. CDR3 sequence (DNA): TGCGCCAGCAGCCTCGATGGACAGGGCGCCTACGAGCAGTACTTC. It yields the protein CASSLDGQGAYEQYF.

The CDR3 region has the DNA TGCGCCAGCAGCGCCGGACAGGATGGTAGCTCACCCCTCCACTTT. Protein product: CASSAGQDGSSPLHF. The chain couples TRBV5-1 to TRBJ1-6, with 7 nucleotides matching TRBD1. CDR3 length equals 15 residues. Germline assignment: CDR1 SGHRS and CDR2 YFSETQ. J lost 10 bases, V lost 4 bases, and 11 bases had no gene match. The full variable domain, with the rest looked up from reference TRBV5-1 and TRBJ1-6, is KAGVTQTPRYLIKTRGQQVTLSCSPISGHRSVSWYQQTPGQGLQFLFEYFSETQRNKGNFPGRFSGRQFSNSRSEMNVSTLELGDSALYLCASSAGQDGSSPLHFGNGTRLTVT.

This chain uses TRBV3-1 (or the pseudogene TRBV3-2) with TRBJ2-3; D remains ambiguous. This CDR3 spans 17 amino acids. Trimming left V 0 bases short and J 2 bases short, with 15 bases between. Germline V lookup: CDR1 LGHDT, CDR2 YNNKEL (reference sequence). In DNA, the CDR3 is TGTGCCAGCAGCCAAGATTTAACGGGTGCGTTCACAGATACGCAGTATTTT. Translation: CASSQDLTGAFTDTQYF.

CDR3 DNA: TGTGCCAGCAGACGGACAGGGGGAAACAATCAGCCCCAGCATTTT. It encodes CASRRTGGNNQPQHF. The chain has TRBV27 and TRBJ1-5; TRBD1 matches at 10 bases. The V and J ends lost 6 bases and 3 bases, in that order; junction bases with no gene match: 5. The CDR3 is 15 amino acids. Germline assignment: CDR1 MNHEY and CDR2 SMNVEV (reference sequence).

V and J are TRBV2 and TRBJ1-5; D might be TRBD1 (5 bases). CDR3 length: 15 amino acids. Trimming took 0 bases from V and 6 from J, leaving 12 bases between them. Per the germline V gene, CDR1 is SNHLY and CDR2 is FYNNEI. CDR3 nucleotide sequence: TGTGCCAGCAGTGAAGCCGGCGGGGGGGGTCAGCCCCAGCATTTT. This codes for CASSEAGGGGQPQHF.

The rearrangement joins TRBV5-1 to TRBJ2-1, with 11 bases identical to TRBD2. Germline V gene lookup returns CDR1 SGHRS and CDR2 YFSETQ. The CDR3 runs 15 residues. J lost 8 bases, V lost 5 bases, and 9 bases had no gene match. CDR3 coding DNA: TGCGCCAGCAGTGTGTTAGCGGGGGGGCCGGATGAGCAGTTCTTC. Translation: CASSVLAGGPDEQFF.

The DNA of the CDR3 is TGTGCCAGCAGCATGAGAACGAACACCGGGGAGCTGTTTTTT. Residues: CASSMRTNTGELFF. The chain employs TRBV11-2 and TRBJ2-2; no firm D call. The germline gives CDR1 SGHAT, CDR2 FQNNGV. V was pared by 5 bases and J by 0 bases, with 7 bases between. This CDR3 comprises 14 residues. Drawing the rest from reference TRBV11-2 and TRBJ2-2, the complete variable domain is EAGVAQSPRYKIIEKRQSVAFWCNPISGHATLYWYQQILGQGPKLLIQFQNNGVVDDSQLPKDRFSAERLKGVDSTLKIQPAKLEDSAVYLCASSMRTNTGELFFGEGSRLTVL.

This clone was seen more than once but under ten times. This sequence joins TRBV27 and TRBJ1-6; D ambiguous. Germline CDR1 reads MNHEY; CDR2 reads SMNVEV (reference sequence). The V and J ends lost 9 bases and 4 bases respectively, with 37 bases between them. This CDR3 has 22 amino acids. The DNA for the CDR3 is TGTGCCAGTACGGTGGCCCGAGTGGCCCGGAGTGCGGAGGAGCCTTATAATTCACCCCTCCACTTT. Translated: CASTVARVARSAEEPYNSPLHF.

This clone was seen a handful of times. The chain has TRBV15 and TRBJ2-1, with D possibly matching TRBD2 (6 bases). V dropped 0 bases and J dropped 4 bases, with 13 bases sitting between them. CDR1 is LNHNV, CDR2 YYDKDF, per germline (reference sequence). The CDR3 has 16 amino acids. This CDR3 is CATSRDHQRAYNEQFF. Here the CDR3 DNA reads TGTGCCACCAGCAGAGATCATCAGCGGGCATACAATGAGCAGTTCTTC.

This chain joins TRBV29-1 and TRBJ2-3; TRBD1 agrees at 7 bases. The CDR3 length is 13 residues. Trimming took 7 bases from V and 0 from J; bases not matched to a gene: 4. Germline V gene lookup returns CDR1 SQVTM and CDR2 ANQGSEA. The DNA of the CDR3 is TGCAGCGCCGCGACAGGGAGCACAGATACGCAGTATTTT. Its protein product is CSAATGSTDTQYF.

This chain links TRBV28 with TRBJ1-2, with D tentatively TRBD1 (6 bases). The CDR3 runs 15 residues. The germline gives CDR1 MDHEN, CDR2 SYDVKM. V lost 4 bases and J 0 bases, leaving 12 bases between the germline ends. The CDR3 reads CASSYYRVANYGYTF. CDR3 nucleotides: TGTGCCAGCAGTTACTACAGGGTAGCTAACTATGGCTACACCTTC.

The chain couples TRBV9 to TRBJ2-1; 13 bases map to TRBD2. CDR3 size: 18 residues. V was clipped by 0 bases and J by 6 bases; unmatched bases: 9. Looked up from germline, CDR1 is SGDLS and CDR2 is YYNGEE. CDR3 DNA: TGTGCCAGCAGCGTAGTGGGACTAGCGGGGACAAAGGGCAATGAGCAGTTCTTC. The encoded protein is CASSVVGLAGTKGNEQFF. Based on the CDR3 plus reference TRBV9 and TRBJ2-1, the full variable domain is DSGVTQTPKHLITATGQRVTLRCSPRSGDLSVYWYQQSLDQGLQFLIQYYNGEERAKGNILERFSAQQFPDLHSELNLSSLELGDSALYFCASSVVGLAGTKGNEQFFGPGTRLTVL.

The V and J genes are TRBV6-4 and TRBJ1-6; unclear D gene. The germline V gene encodes CDR1 MRHNA and CDR2 SNTAGT. The CDR3 covers 18 residues. V lost 0 bases, J lost 4 bases, and 16 bases lay in between. The CDR3 DNA follows: TGTGCCAGCAGTGACTCAAGGGTTCAGAGGGTATATAATTCACCCCTCCACTTT. It specifies CASSDSRVQRVYNSPLHF.

The V gene is TRBV10-2, the J gene TRBJ2-7, with TRBD1 as a possible D gene (7 bases). V dropped 0 bases and J dropped 3 bases, with 18 bases sitting between them. The CDR3 is made up of 17 amino acids. Germline V gene sequence: CDR1 WSHSY, CDR2 SAAADI. The CDR3 loop is CASSESKLSGGFYEQYF. CDR3 nucleotides: TGCGCCAGCAGTGAGTCGAAGTTATCAGGGGGGTTCTACGAGCAGTACTTC.